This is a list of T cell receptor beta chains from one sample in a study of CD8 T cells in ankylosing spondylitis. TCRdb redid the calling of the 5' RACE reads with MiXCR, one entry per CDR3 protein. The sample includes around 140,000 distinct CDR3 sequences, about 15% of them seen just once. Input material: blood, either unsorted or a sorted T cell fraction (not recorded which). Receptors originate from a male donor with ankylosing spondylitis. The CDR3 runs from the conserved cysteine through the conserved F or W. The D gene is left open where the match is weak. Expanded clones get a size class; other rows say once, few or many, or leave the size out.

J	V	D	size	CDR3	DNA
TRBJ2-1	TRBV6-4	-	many	CASSRIGEAYNEQFF	TGTGCCAGCAGCCGAATAGGGGAGGCCTACAATGAGCAGTTCTTC
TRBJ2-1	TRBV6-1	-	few	CASSPDVDYNEQFF	TGTGCCAGCAGCCCAGATGTAGATTACAATGAGCAGTTCTTC
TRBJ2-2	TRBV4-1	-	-	CASRISMPLRSGELFF	TGCGCCAGCAGAATCAGCATGCCCTTACGGTCCGGGGAGCTGTTTTTT
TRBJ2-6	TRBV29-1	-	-	CSVAGGGARPGANVLTF	TGCAGCGTTGCGGGTGGCGGGGCCAGGCCTGGGGCCAACGTCCTGACTTTC
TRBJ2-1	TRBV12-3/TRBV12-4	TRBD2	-	CASRPTSGGDNEQFF	TGTGCCAGCAGACCTACTAGCGGGGGAGACAATGAGCAGTTCTTC
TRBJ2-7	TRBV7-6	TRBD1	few	CASSGAGQGSSQYF	TGTGCCAGCAGCGGTGCGGGACAGGGATCTTCGCAGTACTTC
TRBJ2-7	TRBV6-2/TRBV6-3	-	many	CASNRGPGVWLSYEQYF	TGTGCCAGCAACCGGGGGCCGGGGGTGTGGCTTTCCTACGAGCAGTACTTC
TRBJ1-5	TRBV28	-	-	CASSGRETNQPQHF	TGTGCCAGCAGTGGCAGGGAGACCAATCAGCCCCAGCATTTT
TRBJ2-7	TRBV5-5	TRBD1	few	CASSHHGTENYEQYF	TGTGCCAGCAGCCATCACGGGACAGAGAACTACGAGCAGTACTTC
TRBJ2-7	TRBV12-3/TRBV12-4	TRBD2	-	CASTLAGSAYEQYF	TGTGCCAGCACCCTAGCGGGGTCCGCCTACGAGCAGTACTTC
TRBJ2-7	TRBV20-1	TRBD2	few	CSARVGSLAGGPYEQYF	TGCAGTGCTAGAGTAGGTTCACTAGCGGGAGGGCCTTACGAGCAGTACTTC
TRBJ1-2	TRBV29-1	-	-	CSVEAAVNYGYTF	TGCAGCGTTGAGGCAGCAGTTAACTATGGCTACACCTTC
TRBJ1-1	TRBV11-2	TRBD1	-	CASSPAAGGNTEAFF	TGTGCCAGCAGCCCCGCCGCAGGGGGCAACACTGAAGCTTTCTTT
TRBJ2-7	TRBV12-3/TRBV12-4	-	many	CASRGTGFEQYF	TGTGCCAGCAGGGGGACCGGGTTCGAGCAGTACTTC
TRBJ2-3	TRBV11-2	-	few	CASSHTVSISNTDMQYF	TGTGCCAGCAGCCATACAGTATCGATATCTAACACAGATATGCAGTATTTT
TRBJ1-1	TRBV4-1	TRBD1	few	CASSPRGQGYVNTEAFF	TGCGCCAGCAGCCCCCGGGGACAGGGGTACGTGAACACTGAAGCTTTCTTT
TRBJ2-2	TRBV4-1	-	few	CASSLRASESLDGELFF	TGCGCCAGCAGCCTTAGGGCTAGCGAGAGTCTGGACGGGGAGCTGTTTTTT
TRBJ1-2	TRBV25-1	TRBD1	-	CASSGTQGARSYGYTF	TGTGCCAGCAGTGGTACACAGGGGGCAAGGAGCTATGGCTACACCTTC
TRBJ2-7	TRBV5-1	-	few	CASSLDGGGIEQYF	TGCGCCAGCAGCTTGGATGGGGGTGGGATCGAGCAGTACTTC
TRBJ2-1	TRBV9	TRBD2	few	CASSVGVAGWHEQFF	TGTGCCAGCAGCGTAGGGGTAGCGGGATGGCATGAGCAGTTCTTC
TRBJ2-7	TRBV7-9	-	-	CASSRDLGPYEQYF	TGTGCCAGCAGCAGGGACTTAGGACCCTACGAGCAGTACTTC
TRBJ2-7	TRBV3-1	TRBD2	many	CASSQGGLDSYEQYF	TGTGCCAGCAGCCAAGGGGGACTAGATTCCTACGAGCAGTACTTC
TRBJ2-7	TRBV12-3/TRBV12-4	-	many	CASSLIGEQYF	TGTGCCAGCAGTTTAATTGGGGAGCAGTACTTC
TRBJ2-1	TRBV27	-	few	CASSFLPYNEQFF	TGTGCCAGCAGTTTCCTCCCCTACAATGAGCAGTTCTTC
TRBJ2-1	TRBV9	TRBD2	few	CASSPRLAGAYNEQFF	TGTGCCAGCAGCCCTAGACTAGCGGGGGCCTACAATGAGCAGTTCTTC
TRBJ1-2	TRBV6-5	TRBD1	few	CASSYFPDRADYGYTF	TGTGCCAGCAGTTACTTTCCGGACAGGGCGGACTATGGCTACACCTTC
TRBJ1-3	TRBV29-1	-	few	CSVAQSVSGNTIYF	TGCAGCGTTGCGCAATCCGTCTCTGGAAACACCATATATTTT
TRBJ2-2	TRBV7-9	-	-	CASSPGRTYAGELFF	TGTGCCAGCAGCCCCGGACGGACGTACGCCGGGGAGCTGTTTTTT
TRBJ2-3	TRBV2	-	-	CASSEGVASTDTQYF	TGTGCCAGCAGTGAGGGGGTAGCGAGCACAGATACGCAGTATTTT